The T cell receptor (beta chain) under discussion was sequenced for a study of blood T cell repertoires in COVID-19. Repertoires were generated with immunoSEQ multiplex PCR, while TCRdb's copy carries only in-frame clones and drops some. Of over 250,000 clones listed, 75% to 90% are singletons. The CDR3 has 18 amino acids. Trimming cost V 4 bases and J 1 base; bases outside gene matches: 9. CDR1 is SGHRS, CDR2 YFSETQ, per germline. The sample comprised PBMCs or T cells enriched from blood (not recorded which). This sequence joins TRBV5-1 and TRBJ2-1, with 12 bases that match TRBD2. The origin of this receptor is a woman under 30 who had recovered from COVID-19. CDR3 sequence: CASSLASGGASSYNEQFF. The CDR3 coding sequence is TGCGCCAGCAGCCTGGCTAGCGGGGGGGCCTCATCCTACAATGAGCAGTTCTTC.